This T cell receptor beta chain emerged from a study of cytomegalovirus exposure and HLA in healthy donors. Worth noting for this clone: Its antigen is currently unknown.

The germline V and J ends were trimmed by 0 bases and 5 bases, with 19 bases remaining between them. The CDR3 runs 17 residues. In germline, CDR1 is LGHNA, CDR2 YSLEER. The PCR made use of 60 Vbeta and 13 Jbeta primers. Profiled with immunoSEQ multiplex PCR; TCRdb holds only in-frame clones, not every one. This table holds 170,000 or so clones, 80% found once. Overall study findings and caveats: Relative to the approximately 700-donor mean, N-insertions were reportedly fewer in an Asian-associated ancestry cluster in a later analysis. Presence/absence analyses supposed approximately even sequencing depth among donors.

What was sequenced was PBMCs. The rearrangement uses TRBV4-3 and TRBJ1-2; possible D gene TRBD1, 6 bases. The origin of this receptor is a boy aged 5 to 17 in good health and CMV-seronegative. Here the CDR3 DNA reads TGCGCCAGCAGCCAAGATTTGCCAGGGGCCGTTTGGTATGGCTACACCTTC. Protein: CASSQDLPGAVWYGYTF.